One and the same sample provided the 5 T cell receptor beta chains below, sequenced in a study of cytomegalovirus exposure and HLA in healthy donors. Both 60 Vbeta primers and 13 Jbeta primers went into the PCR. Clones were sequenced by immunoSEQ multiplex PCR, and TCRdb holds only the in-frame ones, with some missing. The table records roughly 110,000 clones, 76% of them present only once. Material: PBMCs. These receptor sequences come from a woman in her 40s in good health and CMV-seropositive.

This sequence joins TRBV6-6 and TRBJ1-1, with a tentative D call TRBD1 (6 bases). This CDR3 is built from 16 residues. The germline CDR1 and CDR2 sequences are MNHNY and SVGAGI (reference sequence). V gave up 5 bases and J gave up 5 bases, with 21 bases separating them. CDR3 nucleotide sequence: TGTGCCAGCAGTGCCTCCGGGACAACCGGGAATACTGAAGCTTTCTTT. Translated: CASSASGTTGNTEAFF.

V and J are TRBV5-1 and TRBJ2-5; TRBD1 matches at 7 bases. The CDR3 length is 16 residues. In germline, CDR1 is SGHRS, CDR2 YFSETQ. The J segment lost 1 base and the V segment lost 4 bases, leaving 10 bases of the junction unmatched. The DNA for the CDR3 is TGCGCCAGCAGCCTTGCTGGGACAGCTCCCCAAGAGACCCAGTACTTC. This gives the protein CASSLAGTAPQETQYF.

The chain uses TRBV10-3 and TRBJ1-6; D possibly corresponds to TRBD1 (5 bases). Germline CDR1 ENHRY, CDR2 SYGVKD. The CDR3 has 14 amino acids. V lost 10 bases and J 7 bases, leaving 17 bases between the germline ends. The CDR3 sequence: CATRTGAENSPLHF. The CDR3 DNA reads TGTGCCACTAGAACTGGGGCGGAAAATTCACCCCTCCACTTT.

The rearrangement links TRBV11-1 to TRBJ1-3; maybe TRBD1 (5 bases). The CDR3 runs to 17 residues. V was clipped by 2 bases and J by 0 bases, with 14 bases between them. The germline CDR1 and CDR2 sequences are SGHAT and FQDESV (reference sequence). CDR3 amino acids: CASSLTSGLLSGNTIYF. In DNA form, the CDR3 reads TGTGCCAGCAGCTTAACGTCGGGACTGCTCTCTGGAAACACCATATATTTT.

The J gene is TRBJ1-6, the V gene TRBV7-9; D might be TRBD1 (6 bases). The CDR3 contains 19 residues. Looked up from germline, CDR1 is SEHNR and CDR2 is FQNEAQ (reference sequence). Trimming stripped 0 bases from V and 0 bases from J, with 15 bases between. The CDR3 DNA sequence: TGTGCCAGCAGCTTAGCGCACCAGGGGCTGTCCTCCTATAATTCACCCCTCCACTTT. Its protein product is CASSLAHQGLSSYNSPLHF.